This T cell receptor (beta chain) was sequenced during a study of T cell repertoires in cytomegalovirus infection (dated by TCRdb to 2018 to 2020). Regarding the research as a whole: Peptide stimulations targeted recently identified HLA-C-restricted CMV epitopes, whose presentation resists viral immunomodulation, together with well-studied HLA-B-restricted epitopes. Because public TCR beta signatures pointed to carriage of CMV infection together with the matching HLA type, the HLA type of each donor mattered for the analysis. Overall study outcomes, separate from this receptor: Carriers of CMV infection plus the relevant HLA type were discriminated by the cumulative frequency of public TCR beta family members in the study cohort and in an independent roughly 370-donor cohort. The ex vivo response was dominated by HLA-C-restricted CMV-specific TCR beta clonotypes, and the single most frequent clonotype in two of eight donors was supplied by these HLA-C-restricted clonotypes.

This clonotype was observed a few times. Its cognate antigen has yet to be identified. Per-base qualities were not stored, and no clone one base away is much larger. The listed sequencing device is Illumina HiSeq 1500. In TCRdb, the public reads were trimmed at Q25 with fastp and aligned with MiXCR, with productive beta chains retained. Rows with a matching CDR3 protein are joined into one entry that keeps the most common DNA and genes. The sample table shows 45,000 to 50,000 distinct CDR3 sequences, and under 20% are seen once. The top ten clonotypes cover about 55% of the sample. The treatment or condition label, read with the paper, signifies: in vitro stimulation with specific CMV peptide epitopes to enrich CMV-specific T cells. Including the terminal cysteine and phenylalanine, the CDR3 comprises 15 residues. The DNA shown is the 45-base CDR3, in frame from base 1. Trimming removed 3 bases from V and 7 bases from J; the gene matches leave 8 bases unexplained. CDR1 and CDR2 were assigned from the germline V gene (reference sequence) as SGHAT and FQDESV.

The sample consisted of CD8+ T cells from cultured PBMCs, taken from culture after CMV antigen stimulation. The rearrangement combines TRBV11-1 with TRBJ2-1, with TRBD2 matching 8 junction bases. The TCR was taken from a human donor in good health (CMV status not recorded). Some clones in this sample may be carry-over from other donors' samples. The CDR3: CASSFFGGAENEQFF. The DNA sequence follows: TGTGCCAGCAGCTTTTTCGGGGGGGCAGAAAATGAGCAGTTCTTC.